This T cell receptor beta chain was sequenced during a study of shared clonotypes between healthy human individuals (TCRdb year 2020). In terms of the full investigation: Three men and a couple of women, aged 18 to 49 years, made up the cohort. To estimate repertoire size and how much clonotypes are shared between individuals, the study performed deep sequencing of blood TCR repertoires from roughly five healthy adults. To increase sequencing depth and limit assay-specific biases, different laboratories used diverse techniques to prepare libraries and sequence TCR repertoires. For each donor, CD4 naive and CD4 memory were each given three plates, CD8 naive was given two plates, and CD8 memory was given one plate. Between about 0.85 and 9.5 billion PBMCs per donor were obtained by leukapheresis.

TCR CDR3 regions were amplified from genomic DNA by multiplex PCR using the deep immunoSEQ assay. Extracted genomic DNA from each cell subset was distributed evenly across all wells of several immunoSEQ 96-well plates, and each plate was treated as a replicate. For sorted subsets, roughly 200 ng of genomic DNA, equivalent to 25,000 to 35,000 T cell genomes, went into each replicate PCR. The purified libraries were quantified using a Qubit 3.0 fluorometer, sized with a Bioanalyzer 2100, and then quantified again using the KAPA Library Quantification kit. Each immunoSEQ 96-well plate was sequenced on its own single-read 150-cycle Illumina NextSeq 550 flow cell. The source study handled its data this way. Because the immunoSEQ output held only junctional sequences and lacked quality scores, the filtering could not match the filtering applied to full-length reads. Sequences were annotated with PyIR, a Python wrapper for IgBLAST v1.9, using IMGT germline references to assign V/J genes and CDR3. Reads with weak V/J assignments (E-value above 1e-6), missing CDR3, stop codons, out-of-frame junctions, or ambiguous translated residues were removed. V3J clonotypes were defined as sequences sharing an identical inferred V gene, J gene, and CDR3 amino acid sequence. To compute the percentage overlap between repertoires, the number of shared unique clonotypes was divided by the size of the smaller repertoire. Richness of each repertoire was evaluated using RTK rarefaction, the Chao1 estimator, and Recon v2.1 estimates of unobserved clonotypes. Generation probabilities for all TCRbeta clonotypes obtained by the gDNA method from four donors were computed using OLGA. TCRdb holds this immuneACCESS table with in-frame rearrangements only. Some clones are missing; in checked studies, unresolved V genes explain under half, and the rest has no known cause. The V and J calls and clone size were taken over from that table, and D and trimming were inferred from the DNA. The sample table shows approximately 590,000 clones, and 95% to 96% are seen once. The ten largest clones take up less than 0.13% of the sample.

With respect to this clone: Its antigen has not been determined. Base qualities are missing; no much larger clone stands one base away.

V is cut by 1 base and J by 8 bases, and the space between the germline ends is 7 bases. The germline V gene yields MDHEN for CDR1 and SYDVKM for CDR2. CDR3 length: 12 amino acids, cysteine to phenylalanine. Of all the DNA, just the CDR3 is kept, 36 bases in frame from base 1. CD8 naive samples were CD45RO-negative cells positively selected for CCR7, giving a CD45RA+CCR7+ population that excluded TemRA cells. Healthy HIV-negative adults with no recently reported acute infections or vaccinations were included as donors. Only Caucasian adults living in Nashville, Tennessee, USA were represented among the donors. After blood collection by leukapheresis, PBMCs were isolated using Ficoll-Histopaque density gradient centrifugation and then cryopreserved in the vapor phase of liquid nitrogen. Purity and quantity of every magnetically sorted T cell population were checked by analytical flow cytometry. From each sorted fraction, genomic DNA was isolated and quantified by UV absorbance on a Nanodrop 2000c.

Broader findings and caveats from the paper: Based on pairwise subsampling, the degree of clonotype sharing among donors was expected to be affected by sequencing depth. Because the study included only a small number of donors, the genetic and exposure-history diversity represented was limited. Naive subsets generally had larger estimated clonotype richness than memory subsets did. Sharing across a few donors was observed for around 5% of naive CD4, 3% to 3.5% of naive CD8, roughly 2.4% of memory CD4, and about 0.39% of memory CD8 clonotypes. Even with the large sequencing depth, rarefaction of the sorted-subset datasets indicated that sequencing was incomplete. Sampling was limited to blood, and TCR repertoires in tissue likely differ from TCR repertoires in blood. Compared with non-shared clonotypes, clonotypes shared by all four sorted-subset donors had higher generation probabilities.

The sequence derives from a woman aged 25 to 39 in good health. The material sequenced was naive CD8+ T cells sorted from blood. The sample's cell subset or site label is to be understood as: CD45RA+CCR7+. The sequence joins TRBV28 to TRBJ2-3; the D gene is perhaps TRBD2, from 5 matching bases. CDR3 sequence: CASSLFGVTQYF. Here is the DNA: TGTGCCAGCAGTTTATTCGGGGTTACGCAGTATTTT.